This is a list of T cell receptor beta chains from one sample in a study of blood T cell repertoires in COVID-19. The assay was immunoSEQ multiplex PCR, and TCRdb's table has in-frame clones only and misses some. This sample has 55,000 to 75,000 clones, with 80% to 90% found just once. The sequenced material came from peripheral blood. These receptors were collected from a human donor in a cohort sampled during active COVID-19. CDR3s include the opening cysteine and the closing phenylalanine or tryptophan. A D gene is named only where the DNA matches it firmly. Expanded clones get a size class; other rows say once, few or many, or leave the size out.

v_call,d_call,j_call,clone_size,cdr3_aa,cdr3_nt
TRBV5-1,-,TRBJ1-1,-,CASSSQGMGTEAFF,TGCGCCAGCAGCTCGCAGGGGATGGGCACTGAAGCTTTCTTT
TRBV6-6,TRBD1,TRBJ1-2,-,CASSPRDRAASGGYTF,TGTGCCAGCAGTCCCCGGGACAGGGCGGCCTCTGGTGGCTACACCTTC
TRBV4-2,TRBD2,TRBJ2-5,-,CASSQDGMVAGRQETQYF,TGTGCCAGCAGCCAAGATGGGATGGTAGCGGGGAGACAAGAGACCCAGTACTTC
TRBV5-3,-,TRBJ1-2,once,CARSLSFRRPYGYTF,TGTGCCAGAAGCTTGTCGTTTCGGAGGCCCTATGGCTACACCTTC
TRBV9,TRBD1,TRBJ2-7,-,CASSVGQGAKYEQYF,TGTGCCAGCAGCGTGGGACAGGGGGCGAAGTACGAGCAGTACTTC
TRBV29-1,TRBD2,TRBJ2-1,-,CSVDRRLANHNEQFF,TGCAGCGTTGATCGGAGACTAGCGAATCACAATGAGCAGTTCTTC
TRBV4-1,-,TRBJ2-6,-,CASSQAKVASGANVLTF,TGCGCCAGCAGCCAGGCAAAAGTGGCCTCTGGGGCCAACGTCCTGACTTTC
TRBV10-3,-,TRBJ1-4,once,CASRQATNEKLFF,TGTGCCTCCCGACAGGCAACTAATGAAAAACTGTTTTTT
TRBV9,TRBD2,TRBJ2-1,once,CASSERGLAVNNEQFF,TGTGCCAGCAGCGAGAGGGGACTAGCGGTTAACAATGAGCAGTTCTTC
TRBV2,TRBD1,TRBJ1-4,-,CASTPGTGGSNEKLFF,TGTGCCAGCACCCCCGGGACAGGGGGATCTAATGAAAAACTGTTTTTT
TRBV3-1/TRBV3-2,-,TRBJ1-2,many,CASSPGTGGGYGYTF,TGTGCCAGCAGCCCCGGGACGGGGGGAGGCTATGGCTACACCTTC
TRBV20-1,-,TRBJ2-7,few,CSASLLGPRGSYEQYF,TGCAGTGCTAGTCTATTGGGGCCTCGAGGATCCTACGAGCAGTACTTC
TRBV29-1,TRBD1,TRBJ2-1,few,CSVEGLAGGFYNEQFF,TGCAGCGTTGAAGGTCTCGCAGGGGGATTCTACAATGAGCAGTTCTTC
TRBV5-4,TRBD1,TRBJ1-4,once,CASSLGGTGNEKLFF,TGTGCCAGCAGCTTGGGGGGGACAGGAAATGAAAAACTGTTTTTT
TRBV5-5,-,TRBJ1-2,-,CASSLGSYGYTF,TGTGCCAGCAGCTTGGGGAGCTATGGCTACACCTTC
TRBV3-1/TRBV3-2,-,TRBJ2-6,-,CASSSQRSGANVLTF,TGTGCCAGCAGCTCCCAGAGGTCCGGGGCCAACGTCCTGACTTTC
TRBV3-1/TRBV3-2,-,TRBJ2-7,-,CASSQGNEQYF,TGTGCCAGCAGCCAAGGTAACGAGCAGTACTTC
TRBV14,-,TRBJ2-1,-,CASSQDIYRTFHNEQFF,TGTGCCAGCAGCCAAGATATTTACAGGACCTTCCACAATGAGCAGTTCTTC
TRBV7-6,-,TRBJ1-1,-,CASSLKVGGTEAFF,TGTGCCAGCAGCTTAAAGGTGGGAGGGACTGAAGCTTTCTTT
TRBV27,-,TRBJ2-3,-,CASSLKGGSYTTDTQYF,TGTGCCAGCAGTTTAAAGGGCGGGTCTTATACCACCGATACGCAGTATTTT
TRBV19,TRBD1,TRBJ1-1,-,CASKGQAGRYEAFF,TGTGCCAGTAAAGGACAGGCCGGGCGCTACGAAGCTTTCTTT
TRBV19,-,TRBJ2-7,-,CASSIGGTAVQYF,TGTGCCAGTAGTATCGGAGGAACCGCCGTGCAGTACTTC
TRBV18,-,TRBJ2-6,-,CASSPPGGLISGANVLTF,TGTGCCAGCTCACCACCGGGGGGGCTCATTTCTGGGGCCAACGTCCTGACTTTC
TRBV30,-,TRBJ2-1,-,CAWSSGGTYNEQFF,TGTGCCTGGAGTTCCGGGGGAACCTACAATGAGCAGTTCTTC
TRBV11-2,TRBD1,TRBJ2-3,once,CASSLGPITGARGTQYF,TGTGCCAGCAGCTTAGGCCCCATTACAGGGGCAAGGGGTACGCAGTATTTT
TRBV7-9,TRBD1,TRBJ2-7,-,CASSLRDRENEQYF,TGTGCCAGCAGCTTAAGGGACAGGGAGAACGAGCAGTACTTC
TRBV7-8,TRBD1,TRBJ1-1,-,CASSLSRQGDTEAFF,TGTGCCAGCAGCTTATCCCGACAGGGGGACACTGAAGCTTTCTTT
TRBV9,-,TRBJ1-2,once,CASSVGTAPRYGYTF,TGTGCCAGCAGCGTAGGGACAGCCCCCCGCTATGGCTACACCTTC
TRBV4-1,-,TRBJ1-4,-,CASSQDRGSTEKLFF,TGCGCCAGCAGCCAAGATCGGGGGAGTACGGAAAAACTGTTTTTT
TRBV20-1,-,TRBJ1-4,-,CSASREKLFF,TGCAGTGCTAGCCGTGAAAAACTGTTTTTT
TRBV18,TRBD2,TRBJ2-1,-,CASSPLASGGNEQFF,TGTGCCAGCTCACCACTGGCTAGCGGGGGGAATGAGCAGTTCTTC
TRBV5-4,-,TRBJ2-5,-,CASSLRSRPKETQYF,TGTGCCAGCAGCTTGCGGTCCAGGCCTAAAGAGACCCAGTACTTC
TRBV9,-,TRBJ1-2,-,CASSVGQGGGYGYTF,TGTGCCAGCAGCGTAGGGCAGGGAGGCGGATATGGCTACACCTTC
TRBV5-4,TRBD1,TRBJ2-2,-,CASSWGGQGQTGELFF,TGTGCCAGCAGCTGGGGGGGACAGGGGCAAACCGGGGAGCTGTTTTTT
TRBV18,-,TRBJ1-6,-,CASSPGLRGTSPLHF,TGTGCCAGCTCACCAGGGCTCAGGGGAACTTCACCCCTCCACTTT
TRBV5-1,TRBD1,TRBJ1-2,-,CASSWGDRGGGGYTF,TGCGCCAGCAGCTGGGGGGACAGGGGCGGAGGTGGCTACACCTTC
TRBV5-1,TRBD2,TRBJ2-3,-,CACSRAGAPDTQYF,TGCGCCTGCAGTAGGGCGGGAGCCCCAGATACGCAGTATTTT